This is a list of T cell receptor beta chains from one sample in a study of early T cells in non-severe SARS-CoV-2 infection. A single record per CDR3 protein comes from TCRdb applying MiXCR to the 5' RACE reads. The data show about 36,000 distinct CDR3 sequences, around 5% seen once. The material sequenced was whole blood. Receptors originate from an adult who was a healthcare worker with PCR-confirmed SARS-CoV-2 infection or an uninfected control (not recorded which). CDR3s include the opening cysteine and the closing phenylalanine or tryptophan. The order of the fields is J gene, V gene, D gene, clone size, CDR3 protein, CDR3 DNA. D genes are given only for firm matches. Not every row has a clone size; where given, it reads once, few, many or a size class.

>TRBJ2-7|TRBV12-3/TRBV12-4|TRBD2|many
CASSLEAGGPYF
TGTGCCAGCAGTTTAGAAGCGGGAGGCCCGTACTTC
>TRBJ2-3|TRBV18|.|many
CASSPQRATDTQYF
TGTGCCAGCTCACCACAGCGGGCCACAGATACGCAGTATTTT
>TRBJ2-5|TRBV6-5|TRBD2|many
CASSQRPGLAGAGVVETQYF
TGTGCCAGCAGTCAACGTCCGGGACTAGCGGGAGCTGGGGTGGTAGAGACCCAGTACTTC
>TRBJ2-7|TRBV27|.|many
CASRLSGAPGYEQYF
TGTGCCAGCAGGTTGTCGGGGGCGCCAGGCTACGAGCAGTACTTC
>TRBJ2-1|TRBV20-1|TRBD2|.
CSARDSGRLNNEQFF
TGCAGTGCTAGGGATAGCGGGAGGCTGAACAATGAGCAGTTCTTC
>TRBJ2-7|TRBV30|.|many
CAWSEGLRGEQYF
TGTGCCTGGAGTGAGGGACTTCGGGGCGAGCAGTACTTC
>TRBJ2-5|TRBV5-1|.|many
CASSGGDRETQYF
TGCGCCAGCAGCGGAGGGGACCGAGAGACCCAGTACTTC
>TRBJ1-2|TRBV10-2|TRBD1|many
CASGGTVTIEGLYGYTF
TGCGCCAGCGGGGGGACAGTGACTATTGAGGGGCTCTATGGCTACACCTTC
>TRBJ2-3|TRBV7-6|TRBD2|.
CASSTGLAGDDTQYF
TGTGCCAGCAGCACCGGACTAGCGGGTGACGATACGCAGTATTTT
>TRBJ1-6|TRBV9|.|many
CASSVGPGTPGSPLHF
TGTGCCAGCAGCGTAGGTCCCGGGACTCCAGGGTCACCCCTCCACTTT
>TRBJ2-6|TRBV5-1|.|many
CASSLVGQSGANVLTF
TGCGCCAGCAGCTTGGTGGGTCAGTCCGGGGCCAACGTCCTGACTTTC
>TRBJ2-2|TRBV7-9|TRBD1|many
CASSLEVRDSRRFTGELFF
TGTGCCAGCAGCTTAGAGGTTCGGGACAGCCGAAGATTTACCGGGGAGCTGTTTTTT
>TRBJ2-3|TRBV7-9|.|many
CASRPGTDTQYF
TGTGCCAGCAGACCCGGGACAGATACGCAGTATTTT
>TRBJ2-5|TRBV20-1|.|.
CSARWSAQETQYF
TGCAGTGCTAGATGGTCGGCTCAGGAGACCCAGTACTTC
>TRBJ1-2|TRBV19|.|many
CASSTGDAAYGYTF
TGTGCCAGTAGTACAGGGGACGCTGCCTATGGCTACACCTTC
>TRBJ1-1|TRBV29-1|.|many
CSVMAGRVGEAFF
TGCAGCGTTATGGCCGGTCGGGTTGGTGAAGCTTTCTTT
>TRBJ2-7|TRBV9|.|many
CASSVAGGTGTYEQYF
TGTGCCAGCAGCGTAGCCGGGGGAACGGGAACCTACGAGCAGTACTTC
>TRBJ1-1|TRBV2|.|many
CASTPGAGNTEAFF
TGTGCCAGCACCCCGGGCGCGGGAAACACTGAAGCTTTCTTT
>TRBJ2-1|TRBV12-3/TRBV12-4|.|many
CASSDGRSSYNEQFF
TGTGCCAGTTCAGATGGGAGAAGCTCCTACAATGAGCAGTTCTTC
>TRBJ2-7|TRBV20-1|TRBD1|many
CSARTLRTGVYEQYF
TGCAGTGCCCGCACCCTCCGGACAGGGGTCTACGAGCAGTACTTC
>TRBJ2-1|TRBV11-2|TRBD2|many
CASSRRTSGSLAPNEQFF
TGTGCCAGCAGCAGACGGACTAGCGGGAGTCTTGCCCCCAATGAGCAGTTCTTC
>TRBJ2-7|TRBV12-3/TRBV12-4|.|many
CASSLEGSYEQYF
TGTGCCAGCAGTTTAGAAGGCTCCTACGAGCAGTACTTC
>TRBJ1-5|TRBV20-1|TRBD1|many
CSARVREGTGTSPGKPQHF
TGCAGTGCTAGAGTCAGAGAGGGGACAGGGACCTCCCCTGGAAAGCCCCAGCATTTT
>TRBJ2-5|TRBV12-5|.|many
CASGLGGQETQYF
TGTGCTAGTGGTTTGGGGGGACAAGAGACCCAGTACTTC
>TRBJ2-5|TRBV12-3/TRBV12-4|TRBD2|many
CASRGTSGRRETQYF
TGTGCCAGCAGGGGGACTAGCGGGAGGAGGGAGACCCAGTACTTC
>TRBJ1-2|TRBV19|TRBD1|.
CASSVGQGAYNYGYTF
TGTGCCAGTTCGGTAGGACAGGGGGCCTATAACTATGGCTACACCTTC